This entry lists 30 T cell receptor beta chains sequenced from one sample in a study of T cells in Graves' hyperthyroidism and ophthalmopathy. RNA transcripts yielded amplified TCR beta CDR3 regions. HTBI primers were employed in a first-round RT-PCR of the TCR CDR3. TCRdb itself ran the multiplex PCR reads through MiXCR, one entry per CDR3 protein. Of around 420,000 distinct CDR3 sequences in the sample, 15% to 19% were seen once. Sample: blood. Receptors were obtained from a woman in her late teens or twenties with Graves' hyperthyroidism.

The V gene is TRBV19, the J gene TRBJ1-2; maybe TRBD1 (5 bases). V dropped 5 bases and J dropped 2 bases, with 12 bases sitting between them. The CDR3 has 14 amino acids. Per germline, CDR1 LNHDA and CDR2 SQIVND (reference sequence). Here the CDR3 reads CASSAITGNYGYTF. For the CDR3, the DNA is TGTGCCAGTAGTGCGATAACAGGAAACTATGGCTACACCTTC.

This clonotype occurred many times. V gene TRBV2 combines with J gene TRBJ2-1; 7 bases line up with TRBD1. The CDR3 consists of 16 residues. CDR1 and CDR2 (germline): SNHLY, FYNNEI. The J segment lost 10 bases and the V segment lost 7 bases, leaving 19 bases of the junction unmatched. The DNA of the CDR3 is TGTGCCAGCACCGGGGCCCACAGGGGAGCTGTACGGGAGCAGTTCTTC. Its translation is CASTGAHRGAVREQFF.

This clonotype was seen ten or more times. This chain links TRBV5-6 with TRBJ2-3; the match to TRBD1 covers 11 bases. The germline V gene has CDR1 SGHDT and CDR2 YYEEEE. CDR3 size: 15 residues. With V trimmed by 4 bases and J by 1 base, 2 bases remained unmatched. CDR3 sequence reads: CASSPDRGRTDTQYF. The DNA for the CDR3 is TGTGCCAGCAGCCCGGACAGGGGGCGCACAGATACGCAGTATTTT.

This clonotype came up a few times. The rearrangement uses TRBV20-1 and TRBJ2-3; D is ambiguous. The CDR3 runs 15 residues. Trimming cost V 2 bases and J 4 bases, with 16 bases left between them. Germline V gene lookup returns CDR1 DFQATT and CDR2 SNEGSKA (reference sequence). DNA of the CDR3: TGCAGTGCTAGAAGTCTGGGTCCGAGTTCAGATACGCAGTATTTT. Translation gives CSARSLGPSSDTQYF.

This clonotype has just a few counts. This may be a read error, as it is one base from a much larger clone. The V and J genes are TRBV6-5 and TRBJ2-7; D is unresolved. Germline CDR1 and CDR2: MNHEY and SVGAGI. The CDR3 is made up of 12 amino acids. V lost 2 bases and J 8 bases, leaving 10 bases between the germline ends. In DNA, the CDR3 is TGTGCCAGCAGTTACCCACTGGGCAAGCAGTACTTC. Amino acids: CASSYPLGKQYF.

The V and J genes are TRBV29-1 and TRBJ2-7, with D maybe TRBD2 (6 bases). Between the trimmed V and J ends, which lost 0 bases and 0 bases, there was a span of 15 bases. The CDR3 sequence is 16 residues long. Germline CDR1 and CDR2: SQVTM and ANQGSEA. The CDR3 region has the DNA TGCAGCGTTGAAGATCGCTCTGGAGGGAGCTCCTACGAGCAGTACTTC. This sequence encodes CSVEDRSGGSSYEQYF.

On this clonotype itself: A read error may explain this, as a much larger clone is one base away. CDR3 region: CAPSASPNTGELVF. The DNA of the CDR3 is TGTGCCCCCTCCGCCTCTCCTAACACCGGGGAGCTGGTTTTT. The V gene is TRBV19, the J gene TRBJ2-2; TRBD2 might be the D (5 bases). From germline, CDR1 is LNHDA and CDR2 SQIVND (reference sequence). The CDR3 runs 14 residues. Based on the CDR3 plus reference TRBV19 and TRBJ2-2, the full variable domain is DGGITQSPKYLFRKEGQNVTLSCEQNLNHDAMYWYRQDPGQGLRLIYYSQIVNDFQKGDIAEGYSVSREKKESFPLTVTSAQKNPTAFYLCAPSASPNTGELVFGEGSRLTVL.

CDR3 bases: TGTGCCAGCAGCCTCGGGACAGCAACCGTCTACGAGCAGTACTTC. Translated, it gives CASSLGTATVYEQYF. V gene TRBV5-5 combines with J gene TRBJ2-7; 7 nucleotides match TRBD1. From germline, CDR1 is SGHKS and CDR2 YYEKEE (reference sequence). Germline trimming cut 4 bases from V and 3 bases from J; bases unmatched to any gene: 10. The CDR3 totals 15 residues.

This clonotype was observed at least ten times. The V gene is TRBV7-9, the J gene TRBJ2-1; D tentatively reads TRBD1 or TRBD2 (9 bases each). The CDR3 extends over 12 amino acids. The germline gives CDR1 SEHNR, CDR2 FQNEAQ (reference sequence). Between the trimmed V and J ends, which lost 6 bases and 13 bases, there was a span of 16 bases. CDR3 bases: TGTGCCAGCAGTCTAGCGGGACAGGGACAGTTCTTC. It is translated as CASSLAGQGQFF. Based on the CDR3 plus reference TRBV7-9 and TRBJ2-1, the full variable domain is DTGVSQNPRHKITKRGQNVTFRCDPISEHNRLYWYRQTLGQGPEFLTYFQNEAQLEKSRLLSDRFSAERPKGSFSTLEIQRTEQGDSAMYLCASSLAGQGQFFGPGTRLTVL.

The rearrangement uses TRBV12-3 or TRBV12-4 and TRBJ2-5; D possibly corresponds to TRBD1 (6 bases). Trimming cost V 3 bases and J 5 bases, with 7 bases left between them. The CDR3 totals 12 residues. The DNA for the CDR3 is TGTGCCAGCAGTTTTCAGGGGGAGACCCAGTACTTC. This codes for CASSFQGETQYF.

The rearrangement uses TRBV7-9 and TRBJ1-3, with D hard to call. The germline CDR1 and CDR2 sequences are SEHNR and FQNEAQ (reference sequence). CDR3 size: 16 residues. V was cut by 5 bases and J by 0 bases, with 14 bases left in between. The CDR3 is CASSLLSQSSGNTIYF. The CDR3 coding sequence is TGTGCCAGCAGCCTATTGAGCCAGAGCTCTGGAAACACCATATATTTT.

This clonotype was recorded many times. The chain uses TRBV29-1 and TRBJ2-5; possibly TRBD1 for D (6 bases). CDR3 length equals 13 residues. From germline, CDR1 is SQVTM and CDR2 ANQGSEA. The V and J ends lost 2 bases and 5 bases respectively, with 12 bases between them. The CDR3 loop is CSVEQGRDETQYF. CDR3 nucleotide sequence: TGCAGCGTTGAACAGGGGAGAGATGAGACCCAGTACTTC.

This clonotype was detected only a few times. This chain joins TRBV5-4 and TRBJ1-2; tentative D call: TRBD1 (6 bases). The CDR3 runs 12 residues. The germline gives CDR1 SGHNT, CDR2 YYREEE (reference sequence). V was cut by 4 bases and J by 4 bases, with 8 bases left in between. DNA for the CDR3: TGTGCCAGCAGCCAACAGGGCTATGGCTACACCTTC. Translated: CASSQQGYGYTF.

There are a few counts of this clonotype. One end of the junction fails to match germline, which may point to a read error. CDR3 protein: CASGSTKDRGPYSEQFF. As DNA, the CDR3 is TGTGCTAGTGGTTCGACGAAGGACAGGGGGCCTTACAGTGAGCAGTTCTTC. The gene calls are TRBV12-5 and TRBJ2-1; the match to TRBD1 covers 11 bases. Germline lookup yields CDR1 LGHNT and CDR2 FRNRAP. This CDR3 has 17 amino acids.

V gene TRBV11-2 combines with J gene TRBJ2-5, with TRBD2 identical over 9 bases. The CDR3 sequence is 17 residues long. The J segment lost 5 bases and the V segment lost 1 base, leaving 11 bases of the junction unmatched. Germline CDR1 and CDR2: SGHAT and FQNNGV. The CDR3 loop reads CASSLVMLAGIRETQYF. CDR3 DNA sequence: TGTGCCAGCAGCTTAGTTATGCTAGCGGGGATACGGGAGACCCAGTACTTC.

This clonotype appeared a few times. The J gene is TRBJ2-7, the V gene TRBV18, with D perhaps TRBD1 (6 bases). The CDR3 is 18 amino acids. V lost 4 bases and J lost 5, with 27 bases in between. Germline-derived CDR1 and CDR2 are KGHSH and LQKENI. In DNA form, the CDR3 reads TGTGCCAGCTCACGCTCACCCCACATAGGCAGGGGAGACCACGAGCAGTACTTC. Residues: CASSRSPHIGRGDHEQYF.

This clonotype came up many times. This chain links TRBV18 with TRBJ2-7; 11 nucleotides agree with TRBD2. CDR1 and CDR2 (germline): KGHSH, LQKENI. The J segment lost 0 bases and the V segment lost 6 bases, leaving 7 bases of the junction unmatched. The CDR3 runs to 16 residues. The CDR3 nucleotides read TGTGCCAGCTCCAGGGGACTAGCGGAGATCTCCTACGAGCAGTACTTC. This translates into CASSRGLAEISYEQYF.

This clonotype was counted only a few times. V is TRBV3-1 and J is TRBJ2-6, with 9 bases aligning to TRBD2. This CDR3 has 18 residues. The V gene's germline CDR1 is LGHDT and CDR2 YNNKEL (reference sequence). The junction had 11 bases not matched to a gene; V was cut back by 6 bases and J by 2 bases. The CDR3 sequence is CASRPVAGAATGANVLTF. CDR3 in DNA: TGTGCCAGCAGGCCGGTAGCGGGGGCTGCTACTGGGGCCAACGTCCTGACTTTC.

This clonotype was observed many times. The J gene is TRBJ2-7, the V gene TRBV11-3; unclear D gene. V was cut by 5 bases and J by 5 bases, with 10 bases left in between. There are 12 residues in the CDR3. Germline V CDR1 and CDR2: SGHNT, YENEEA. In DNA, the CDR3 is TGTGCCAGCAGCGGAGCAGGAGACGAGCAGTACTTC. Translation: CASSGAGDEQYF.

This clonotype was detected once. The J gene is TRBJ1-2, the V gene TRBV3-1; D gene ambiguous. V was cut by 3 bases and J by 4 bases, with 12 bases left in between. The CDR3 extends over 14 amino acids. Germline V lookup: CDR1 LGHDT, CDR2 YNNKEL (reference sequence). CDR3 coding DNA: TGTGCCAGCAGCCAGGCGGACGGAGCCTATGGCTACACCTTC. Amino acid sequence: CASSQADGAYGYTF. Supplemented by reference TRBV3-1 and TRBJ1-2, the full variable domain reads DTAVSQTPKYLVTQMGNDKSIKCEQNLGHDTMYWYKQDSKKFLKIMFSYNNKELIINETVPNRFSPKSPDKAHLNLHINSLELGDSAVYFCASSQADGAYGYTFGSGTRLTVV.

The chain employs TRBV12-3 or TRBV12-4 and TRBJ2-7; 7 nucleotides align to TRBD1. Losses at the gene ends were 6 bases for V and 2 bases for J; bases not matched to a gene: 10. The CDR3 loop spans 15 amino acids. The chain's CDR3 is CASSARDSKAYEQYF. The CDR3 bases are TGTGCCAGCAGCGCTCGGGACAGCAAAGCCTACGAGCAGTACTTC.

This clonotype was recorded at least ten times. The genes are TRBV28 and TRBJ1-4; 9 nucleotides agree with TRBD1. The germline gives CDR1 MDHEN, CDR2 SYDVKM. This CDR3 is built from 15 residues. V shed 4 bases, J shed 9 bases, and the junction held 9 bases outside the gene matches. Here the CDR3 reads CASSSRDRVGKKLFF. The CDR3 DNA reads TGTGCCAGCAGTTCCCGGGACAGGGTCGGGAAAAAACTGTTTTTT. The whole variable domain, remainder taken from reference TRBV28 and TRBJ1-4, is DVKVTQSSRYLVKRTGEKVFLECVQDMDHENMFWYRQDPGLGLRLIYFSYDVKMKEKGDIPEGYSVSREKKERFSLILESASTNQTSMYLCASSSRDRVGKKLFFGSGTQLSVL.

Note on this clonotype: A junction boundary mismatches the germline segment, possibly from a read error. The chain has TRBV7-8 and TRBJ2-5, with D perhaps matching TRBD1 (6 bases). This CDR3 comprises 14 residues. Germline CDR1 SGHVS, CDR2 FQNEAQ. The CDR3: CTSSLGPGEETQYF. The CDR3, as DNA: TGTACCAGCAGCTTAGGCCCAGGGGAAGAGACCCAGTACTTC.

The V call is TRBV30, the J call TRBJ1-5; no definite D call. V was clipped by 0 bases and J by 1 base, with 10 bases between them. The CDR3 totals 15 residues. Germline loops: CDR1 GTSNPN, CDR2 SVGIG (reference sequence). The CDR3 bases are TGTGCCTGGAGTGTCGGGCAGAGAAGCAATCAGCCCCAGCATTTT. Amino acid sequence: CAWSVGQRSNQPQHF.

This clonotype was picked up a small number of times. One junction end disagrees with the germline gene, perhaps due to a read error. V gene TRBV7-2 combines with J gene TRBJ2-3; TRBD2 matches at 9 bases. The germline V gene encodes CDR1 SGHTA and CDR2 FQGNSA. The length of the CDR3 is 18 residues. As DNA, the CDR3 is TGTGTCAGCAGCTCCTCCACCGGGGCGGGGGGGATCACAGATACGCAGTATTTT. Translating gives CVSSSSTGAGGITDTQYF.

The CDR3 DNA is TGTGCCAGCCATCGTAGCGATCAAGGAAATGAGCAGTTCTTC. As protein: CASHRSDQGNEQFF. The chain recombines TRBV6-1 with TRBJ2-1, with a possible D match to TRBD2 (5 bases). This CDR3 contains 14 residues. Germline assignment: CDR1 MNHNS and CDR2 SASEGT. With 8 bases removed from V and 7 bases from J, the gap between germline ends came to 18 bases.

The table lists this clonotype with many counts. The chain links TRBV12-3 or TRBV12-4 to TRBJ1-5; D gene unclear. The CDR3 totals 12 residues. V lost 6 bases and J lost 6, with 9 bases in between. The CDR3 region is CASSVAGQPQHF. CDR3 DNA: TGTGCCAGCAGCGTTGCGGGTCAGCCCCAGCATTTT.

This clonotype was counted between two and nine times. The rearrangement links TRBV6-2 or TRBV6-3 to TRBJ2-5; 16 positions match TRBD2. V lost 0 bases, J lost 2 bases, and 6 bases stayed unmatched. Germline V lookup: CDR1 MNHEY, CDR2 SVGEGT. The CDR3 runs 19 residues. The CDR3 loop reads CASSYSRGLAGGLQETQYF. CDR3 sequence (DNA): TGTGCCAGCAGTTACTCTCGGGGACTAGCGGGGGGGCTTCAAGAGACCCAGTACTTC.

This clonotype came up a few times. The rearrangement joins TRBV29-1 to TRBJ2-2; D is ambiguous. V lost 7 bases to trimming and J lost 4 bases, with 7 bases between them. The germline CDR1 and CDR2 sequences are SQVTM and ANQGSEA. The CDR3 spans 11 residues. The CDR3 coding sequence is TGCAGCGGCCGGCGCACCGGGGAGCTGTTTTTT. It codes for CSGRRTGELFF.

About this clonotype: This may be a read error, as it is one base from a much larger clone. The chain combines TRBV3-1 with TRBJ2-1; D may correspond to TRBD1 or TRBD2 (5 bases each). CDR3 size: 13 residues. Germline values: CDR1 LGHDT, CDR2 YNNKEL (reference sequence). Between the trimmed V and J ends, which lost 0 bases and 7 bases, there was a span of 7 bases. The CDR3 region has the DNA TGTGCCAGCAGCCAAGATTGGGGGAATGAGCAGTTCTTC. Residues: CASSQDWGNEQFF.